This TCR beta chain was identified in a study of CD8 T cells in Susac syndrome. Study-wide results and limits: Acknowledgment was made by the study that its TCR sequencing and HLA analysis involved a relatively small number of individuals.

Worth noting for this clonotype: Antigen unknown.

Sequencing of TCR beta, carried out with a high-throughput approach, was applied to CD8+ and CD4+ T cells from the blood. Negative isolation yielded CD4+ and CD8+ T cells, and FACS enriched TEMRA cells. Random hexamers primed reverse transcription of 0.5 to 1 ug RNA. The amplification used immunoSEQ multiplex PCR on TCR beta CDR3; it spanned 54 Vbeta and 13 Jbeta. Each CDR3 protein is one row after TCRdb ran MiXCR on the immunoSEQ multiplex PCR reads. Here the sample spans approximately 230,000 distinct CDR3 sequences, just under 95% being singletons. The sample comprised CD4+ T cells from PBMCs. The receptor was isolated from a human donor with multiple sclerosis.

The CDR3 sequence is CASSQDPILTSADTQYF. The CDR3 DNA reads as TGTGCCAGCAGCCAAGACCCGATCCTAACTAGCGCAGATACGCAGTATTTT. The V gene is TRBV3-1, the J gene TRBJ2-3, with TRBD2 matching 7 bases. Germline V gene data show CDR1 as LGHDT and CDR2 as YNNKEL (reference sequence). There are 17 residues in the CDR3. The V segment lost 0 bases and the J segment 4 bases; nucleotides outside the gene matches: 10.